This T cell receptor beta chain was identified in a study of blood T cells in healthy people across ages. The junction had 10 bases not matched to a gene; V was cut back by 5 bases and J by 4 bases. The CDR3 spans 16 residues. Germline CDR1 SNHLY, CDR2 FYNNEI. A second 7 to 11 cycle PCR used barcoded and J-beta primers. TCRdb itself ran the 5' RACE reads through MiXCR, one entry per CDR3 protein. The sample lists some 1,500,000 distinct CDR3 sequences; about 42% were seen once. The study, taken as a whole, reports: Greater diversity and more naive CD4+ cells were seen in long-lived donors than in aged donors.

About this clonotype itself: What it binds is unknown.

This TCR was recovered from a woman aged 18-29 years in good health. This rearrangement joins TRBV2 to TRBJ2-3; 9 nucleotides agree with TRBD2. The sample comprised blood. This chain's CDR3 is CASSFFGAGGSDTQYF. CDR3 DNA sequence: TGTGCCAGCAGTTTCTTTGGCGCGGGAGGGTCAGATACGCAGTATTTT.